The following is a T cell receptor (beta chain) sequence with its context. Construction of the TCRbeta library involved unique molecular identifiers. Via MiXCR, TCRdb re-called the PCR reads, giving one row per CDR3 protein. Here the sample spans roughly 500,000 distinct CDR3 sequences, roughly an eighth being singletons. The sample belongs to a study of T-cell reconstitution after alpha-beta-depleted transplantation in children. J gave up 1 base and V 5 bases, and 4 bases lay outside the gene matches. Germline V gene data show CDR1 as SGHAT and CDR2 as FQDESV (reference sequence). This CDR3 spans 15 amino acids.

The receptor was isolated from a human donor who donated a stem cell graft to a child with combined immunodeficiency. The input for sequencing was PBMCs from the stem cell graft donor, taken from the stem cell graft. This chain uses TRBV11-1 with TRBJ2-7, with 11 bases matching TRBD2. CDR3 sequence reads: CASSEGLAESYEQYF. Written as DNA, the CDR3 is TGTGCCAGCAGCGAGGGACTAGCGGAATCCTACGAGCAGTACTTC.